The clone carrying this T cell receptor beta chain was recorded a few times. Recruitment covered some 25 US areas and drew participants whose ages spanned roughly 18 to 90 years. Participants' reported clinical history set cohort assignment. The data are from a study of blood T cell repertoires in COVID-19. About the study: Acute and convalescent COVID-19 specimens originated in the United States, Italy and Spain. PBMCs, B-cell-depleted T cells, or T cells provided the cDNA or gDNA that made up the material.

Here immunoSEQ multiplex PCR was the method, and the copy in TCRdb shows in-frame clones only, minus some. The table has about 240,000 clones, about 86% seen once. This TCR came from a woman in her thirties or forties with acute COVID-19. The sample taken for sequencing was PBMCs or T cells enriched from blood (not recorded which).

CDR3 sequence (DNA): TGTGCCAGCAGCTTGTGGACTGGACAGTTTAGCAATCAGCCCCAGCATTTT. Translated: CASSLWTGQFSNQPQHF. This rearrangement joins TRBV7-9 to TRBJ1-5; tentative D call: TRBD1 (6 bases). This CDR3 contains 17 residues. Deletions cut 3 bases from V and 0 bases from J, with 15 bases between. Germline values: CDR1 SEHNR, CDR2 FQNEAQ (reference sequence).